The 22 T cell receptor beta chains reported below all come from one sample, sequenced in a study of blood T cell repertoires in COVID-19. Using immunoSEQ multiplex PCR, the repertoire was profiled, and TCRdb retains in-frame clones only, with some absent. The sample contains about 160,000 clones, 89% of which appear only once. The sample was peripheral blood. The origin of the receptors is a man aged 60 to 69 with acute or convalescent COVID-19.

The V and J genes are TRBV18 and TRBJ1-5; D possibly corresponds to TRBD1 (5 bases). The CDR3 totals 16 residues. Germline CDR1 KGHSH, CDR2 LQKENI. V lost 0 bases and J lost 5, with 14 bases in between. CDR3 sequence: CASSPPQGRGDQPQHF. The DNA for the CDR3 is TGTGCCAGCTCACCACCTCAGGGAAGGGGTGATCAGCCCCAGCATTTT.

CDR3 residues: CASSPQGPHNTGELFF. CDR3 in DNA: TGTGCCAGCTCACCCCAGGGGCCGCACAACACCGGGGAGCTGTTTTTT. This chain uses TRBV18 with TRBJ2-2; the D gene is possibly TRBD1 (6 bases). Looked up from germline, CDR1 is KGHSH and CDR2 is LQKENI. V lost 3 bases and J 2 bases, leaving 13 bases between the germline ends. The CDR3 is 16 amino acids.

The CDR3 coding sequence is TGTGCCAGCATCCTTAGCGGGGGGGCAGATACGCAGTATTTT. This gives the protein CASILSGGADTQYF. V usage is TRBV7-2 and J usage is TRBJ2-3, with 11 positions matching TRBD2. Trimming removed 7 bases from V and 4 bases from J; junction bases left unmatched: 4. CDR1 is SGHTA, CDR2 FQGNSA, per germline. This CDR3 spans 14 amino acids.

The chain has TRBV4-3 and TRBJ2-1; a weak D match, TRBD1 (5 bases). Trimming took off 5 bases at V and 5 bases at J, with 28 bases between the two ends. The CDR3 has 19 amino acids. From germline, CDR1 is LGHNA and CDR2 YSLEER. The CDR3 is CASSAHTADSPARNNEQFF. CDR3 bases: TGCGCCAGCAGCGCCCACACCGCTGACAGCCCCGCAAGGAACAATGAGCAGTTCTTC.

Here the CDR3 DNA reads TGCGCCAGCCGGCTTTCCAGGGGTTCCCTCTACGAGCAGTACTTC. It yields the protein CASRLSRGSLYEQYF. The chain links TRBV5-1 to TRBJ2-7, with a tentative D call TRBD1 (6 bases). This CDR3 has 15 residues. Germline lookup yields CDR1 SGHRS and CDR2 YFSETQ. The V and J ends lost 7 bases and 3 bases respectively, with 20 bases between them.

This clone was recorded only once. V gene TRBV4-2 combines with J gene TRBJ1-2, with D perhaps matching TRBD1 (6 bases). CDR1 and CDR2 (germline): LGHNA, YNFKEQ. The CDR3 contains 15 residues. V lost 0 bases to trimming and J lost 8 bases, with 16 bases between them. CDR3 DNA sequence: TGTGCCAGCAGCCAAGATTTGGACAGCCTCGGGGGCTACACCTTC. Protein product: CASSQDLDSLGGYTF.

V and J are TRBV4-2 and TRBJ1-2; D not resolved. CDR1 is LGHNA, CDR2 YNFKEQ, per germline. The germline V and J ends were trimmed by 3 bases and 1 base, with 6 bases remaining between them. This CDR3 comprises 13 residues. DNA for the CDR3: TGTGCCAGCAGCCACGAGGGTAACTATGGCTACACCTTC. Translation: CASSHEGNYGYTF.

The count of this clone is one. The rearrangement joins TRBV24-1 to TRBJ1-2; TRBD1 matches 9 bases. CDR1 is KGHDR, CDR2 SFDVKD, per germline. With 0 bases clipped from V and 4 bases from J, the junction kept 5 bases outside the gene matches. This CDR3 contains 16 residues. CDR3 DNA: TGTGCCACCAGTGATTTGCAGGGACAGGGCATCTATGGCTACACCTTC. Its translation is CATSDLQGQGIYGYTF.

V gene TRBV4-2 combines with J gene TRBJ2-3; D is unresolved. Trimming took off 1 base at V and 4 bases at J, with 9 bases between the two ends. CDR1 and CDR2 (germline): LGHNA, YNFKEQ. The CDR3 spans 14 residues. DNA of the CDR3: TGTGCCAGCAGCCAAGGGGCCCCTCCAGATACGCAGTATTTT. It translates to CASSQGAPPDTQYF.

The chain carries TRBV5-1 and TRBJ2-7, with TRBD1 matching 9 bases. The trim removed 3 bases at V and 6 bases at J, leaving 10 bases unmatched. The CDR3 contains 15 residues. Per the germline V gene, CDR1 is SGHRS and CDR2 is YFSETQ. The CDR3 nucleotides are TGCGCCAGCAGCTCCCACCGGGACAGGGAATCCGAGCAGTACTTC. Its translation is CASSSHRDRESEQYF. The full variable domain, its missing parts supplied by reference TRBV5-1 and TRBJ2-7, is KAGVTQTPRYLIKTRGQQVTLSCSPISGHRSVSWYQQTPGQGLQFLFEYFSETQRNKGNFPGRFSGRQFSNSRSEMNVSTLELGDSALYLCASSSHRDRESEQYFGPGTRLTVT.

This clone was seen just once. The CDR3 loop is CASSLDRGEGYEQYF. The CDR3 DNA reads TGTGCCAGCAGCTTAGACAGGGGGGAAGGCTACGAGCAGTACTTC. V usage is TRBV7-9 and J usage is TRBJ2-7, with 8 bases identical to TRBD1. Germline assignment: CDR1 SEHNR and CDR2 FQNEAQ (reference sequence). The V segment lost 1 base and the J segment 3 bases; nucleotides outside the gene matches: 5. CDR3 size: 15 residues.

This chain uses TRBV5-8 with TRBJ1-6; TRBD1 agrees at 7 bases. CDR1 SGHTS and CDR2 YDEGEE come from the germline V gene. The CDR3 has 15 residues. V lost 3 bases and J lost 6; bases outside the gene matches: 6. DNA of the CDR3: TGTGCCAGCAGCTACCGACAGGGCGGTAATTCACCCCTCCACTTT. Translating gives CASSYRQGGNSPLHF.

This clone has only one observation. The chain links TRBV25-1 to TRBJ2-7; TRBD1 agrees at 9 bases. This CDR3 comprises 15 residues. The germline V gene encodes CDR1 MGHDK and CDR2 SYGVNS. V dropped 0 bases and J dropped 4; count of bases not matched to a gene: 4. Here the CDR3 DNA reads TGTGCCAGCAGTGAATATACGACAGGGGGATACGAGCAGTACTTC. It is translated as CASSEYTTGGYEQYF.

The chain couples TRBV2 to TRBJ1-5, with TRBD1 matching 8 bases. Germline V lookup: CDR1 SNHLY, CDR2 FYNNEI. V lost 1 base and J lost 2; bases outside the gene matches: 7. The CDR3 covers 17 residues. The CDR3 DNA is TGTGCCAGCAGTGAAGAAAGTCCGGACAGGGGCAATCAGCCCCAGCATTTT. It codes for CASSEESPDRGNQPQHF.

The V and J genes are TRBV21-1 and TRBJ1-2. TRBV21-1 represents a pseudogene. This CDR3 contains 16 residues. The CDR3 DNA follows: TGTGCCAGCAGCAATAGGGGGGGTATTTATCTCTATGGCTACACCTTC. Amino acid sequence: CASSNRGGIYLYGYTF.

The chain combines TRBV3-1 (or the pseudogene TRBV3-2) with TRBJ2-7, with TRBD2 identical over 11 bases. V shed 10 bases and J 6 bases; nucleotides not matched to a gene: 8. This CDR3 has 13 residues. Germline V gene data show CDR1 as LGHDT and CDR2 as YNNKEL (reference sequence). CDR3 sequence: CATAVAGGPEQYF. CDR3 DNA sequence: TGTGCCACTGCCGTAGCGGGGGGGCCCGAGCAGTACTTC.

This clone has only a few counts. The chain carries TRBV5-8 and TRBJ1-4; D possibly corresponds to TRBD1 (6 bases). The CDR3 runs 14 residues. Trimming left V 6 bases short and J 7 bases short, with 16 bases between. Germline V CDR1 and CDR2: SGHTS, YDEGEE. The CDR3 DNA reads as TGTGCCAGCAACAGGGAGGGATCGGCTGAAAAACTGTTTTTT. Residues: CASNREGSAEKLFF.

J is TRBJ2-5 and V is TRBV3-1 (or the pseudogene TRBV3-2); a possible D gene is TRBD1 (5 bases). Trimming shortened V by 0 bases and J by 5 bases, and 16 bases separated the two germline ends. The CDR3 totals 16 residues. CDR1 and CDR2 from the germline V gene are LGHDT and YNNKEL (reference sequence). CDR3 DNA sequence: TGTGCCAGCAGCCAAGATTGGGCCAGGGTGACGGAGACCCAGTACTTC. It encodes CASSQDWARVTETQYF.

V usage is TRBV5-1 and J usage is TRBJ1-2, with D perhaps TRBD1 (6 bases). Per the germline V gene, CDR1 is SGHRS and CDR2 is YFSETQ. V was shortened by 1 base and J by 1 base, with 11 bases between the two germline ends. The CDR3 covers 15 residues. As DNA, the CDR3 is TGCGCCAGCAGCTTGATGGCAGGGGTTAACTATGGCTACACCTTC. This sequence encodes CASSLMAGVNYGYTF.

The CDR3 nucleotides are TGCGCCAGCAGCCACAGATCGACCGGACAGGGGAATTTCGAGCAGTACTTC. It encodes CASSHRSTGQGNFEQYF. The rearrangement joins TRBV4-1 to TRBJ2-7, with TRBD1 identical over 9 bases. V shed 3 bases and J 6 bases; nucleotides not matched to a gene: 15. CDR1 is MGHRA and CDR2 is YSYEKL in the germline V gene. The CDR3 contains 17 residues.

This sequence joins TRBV19 and TRBJ1-5; D is uncertain. The V end was cut by 3 bases, the J end by 3 bases, with 12 bases between. Germline CDR1 and CDR2: LNHDA and SQIVND (reference sequence). The CDR3 spans 15 residues. The CDR3 spells CASSMGRTINQPQHF. CDR3 coding DNA: TGTGCCAGTAGTATGGGGAGAACAATCAATCAGCCCCAGCATTTT. Supplemented by reference TRBV19 and TRBJ1-5, the full variable domain reads DGGITQSPKYLFRKEGQNVTLSCEQNLNHDAMYWYRQDPGQGLRLIYYSQIVNDFQKGDIAEGYSVSREKKESFPLTVTSAQKNPTAFYLCASSMGRTINQPQHFGDGTRLSIL.

The CDR3 is CASRLQGSNEKLFF. The CDR3 DNA follows: TGTGCCAGCAGACTACAGGGGTCTAATGAAAAACTGTTTTTT. V gene TRBV2 combines with J gene TRBJ1-4; 7 bases match TRBD1. CDR1 is SNHLY and CDR2 is FYNNEI in the germline V gene. There are 14 residues in the CDR3. V trimming: 6 bases; J trimming: 3 bases; junction bases outside the gene matches: 4.